The 20 T cell receptor beta chains below were found in one sample sequenced in a study of cytomegalovirus exposure and HLA in healthy donors. Primers included in the PCR were 60 Vbeta and 13 Jbeta primers. This table comes from immunoSEQ multiplex PCR, and its TCRdb copy is limited to in-frame clones, with some not included. Among over 150,000 clones, 68% were seen once, and the ten largest hold approximately 1.5%. Sequenced material: PBMCs. The receptor source for this set is a man between 45 and 60 years old in good health and CMV-seronegative.

The chain couples TRBV29-1 to TRBJ2-7; D is unresolved. This CDR3 is built from 10 residues. Germline CDR1 reads SQVTM; CDR2 reads ANQGSEA. With 7 bases removed from V and 6 bases from J, the gap between germline ends came to 10 bases. DNA for the CDR3: TGCAGCGCTTTGACTCGCGAGCAGTACTTC. Translating it yields CSALTREQYF.

This clone was observed a handful of times. The chain combines TRBV18 with TRBJ1-2, with a tentative D call TRBD1 (5 bases). The germline V gene encodes CDR1 KGHSH and CDR2 LQKENI. Trimming shortened V by 1 base and J by 5 bases, and 11 bases separated the two germline ends. There are 14 residues in the CDR3. In DNA form, the CDR3 reads TGTGCCAGCTCACCACAGGACAAGTTATATGGCTACACCTTC. Translating gives CASSPQDKLYGYTF.

This chain links TRBV23-1 with TRBJ2-3, with 11 bases matching TRBD2. TRBV23-1 is placed among ORFs of uncertain function. The CDR3 totals 16 residues. Trimming cost V 5 bases and J 2 bases; bases outside gene matches: 6. The CDR3 loop reads CASSNIAGGPTDTQYF. CDR3 nucleotide sequence: TGCGCCAGCAGTAATATAGCGGGGGGGCCCACAGATACGCAGTATTTT.

The rearrangement uses TRBV2 and TRBJ1-1; 11 bases are a match to TRBD1. This CDR3 region has 11 residues. Germline trimming cut 7 bases from V and 11 bases from J; bases unmatched to any gene: 3. Germline CDR1 reads SNHLY; CDR2 reads FYNNEI. DNA of the CDR3: TGTGCCAGCAAGGACAGGGGGCATGCTTTCTTT. Translation: CASKDRGHAFF.

V gene TRBV6-6 combines with J gene TRBJ1-5; TRBD1 might be the D (5 bases). The ends were cut back, 10 bases at V and 7 bases at J, with 17 bases in the middle. CDR3 length equals 13 residues. Germline lookup yields CDR1 MNHNY and CDR2 SVGAGI (reference sequence). CDR3 region: CATQRGGGQPQHF. CDR3 DNA: TGTGCCACCCAGAGGGGAGGAGGACAGCCCCAGCATTTT.

This clone has more than one count but fewer than ten. The chain carries TRBV4-3 and TRBJ1-2; D unclear. The V gene lost 1 base and the J gene lost 6 bases, with 12 bases spanning the gap. The CDR3 has 14 amino acids. The germline V gene encodes CDR1 LGHNA and CDR2 YSLEER. The CDR3 region has the DNA TGCGCCAGCAGCCAAGTTGGAGCAACCCATGGCTACACCTTC. Translating gives CASSQVGATHGYTF.

This clone was seen once. V gene TRBV6-5 combines with J gene TRBJ1-2, with TRBD1 as a possible D gene (6 bases). The V gene's germline CDR1 is MNHEY and CDR2 SVGAGI. The germline V and J ends were trimmed by 5 bases and 4 bases, with 11 bases remaining between them. The CDR3 has 13 amino acids. The CDR3 DNA reads as TGTGCCAGCAGTCAACAGGGCCTCTATGGCTACACCTTC. Translated: CASSQQGLYGYTF.

J is TRBJ1-2 and V is TRBV2; D remains unclear. The CDR3 has 12 amino acids. V lost 4 bases and J 7 bases, leaving 10 bases between the germline ends. The germline V gene has CDR1 SNHLY and CDR2 FYNNEI. The CDR3 DNA sequence: TGTGCCAGCAGTGCGAGTTTCCTTGGCTACACCTTC. The encoded protein is CASSASFLGYTF.

V is TRBV18 and J is TRBJ2-6, with TRBD1 identical over 9 bases. CDR1 and CDR2 (germline): KGHSH, LQKENI. The CDR3 length is 16 residues. V gave up 3 bases and J gave up 4 bases; unmatched junction bases: 4. The CDR3 is CASSPGTGSGANVLTF. The CDR3 bases are TGTGCCAGCTCACCTGGGACAGGGTCCGGGGCCAACGTCCTGACTTTC.

On this clone: Distinct nucleotide sequences in the sample also encode this CDR3. The chain links TRBV29-1 to TRBJ1-2, with D possibly TRBD1 on 6 matching bases. The CDR3 runs to 12 residues. The germline CDR1 and CDR2 sequences are SQVTM and ANQGSEA. The germline V and J ends were trimmed by 1 base and 6 bases, with 9 bases remaining between them. The CDR3 bases are TGCAGCGTTGAAGTAGGGGGAGATGGCTACACCTTC. Its protein product is CSVEVGGDGYTF. The full variable domain, with the rest looked up from reference TRBV29-1 and TRBJ1-2, is SAVISQKPSRDICQRGTSLTIQCQVDSQVTMMFWYRQQPGQSLTLIATANQGSEATYESGFVIDKFPISRPNLTFSTLTVSNMSPEDSSIYLCSVEVGGDGYTFGSGTRLTVV.

This sequence joins TRBV13 and TRBJ1-2, with 9 bases lining up with TRBD1. The CDR3 consists of 14 residues. Trimming took 1 base from V and 6 from J; bases not matched to a gene: 3. Germline V CDR1 and CDR2: PRHDT, FYEKMQ (reference sequence). CDR3 loop: CASSLVRTGDGYTF. CDR3 sequence (DNA): TGTGCCAGCAGCTTAGTTCGGACAGGGGATGGCTACACCTTC.

V is TRBV18 and J is TRBJ1-2; no clear D. Germline V gives CDR1 KGHSH, CDR2 LQKENI. V shed 4 bases and J shed 10 bases, with 22 bases lying between them. This CDR3 region has 15 residues. Written as DNA, the CDR3 is TGTGCCAGCTCACTCACACCTACTTGGAGGCGAAACTACACCTTC. Its translation: CASSLTPTWRRNYTF.

This clone was detected once. CDR3 nucleotides: TGTGCCAGCAGTTACGGGGGGGGAAGAAATGGCTACACCTTC. Amino acids: CASSYGGGRNGYTF. V and J are TRBV6-5 and TRBJ1-2, with D possibly matching TRBD1 (5 bases). This CDR3 has 14 residues. Per germline, CDR1 MNHEY and CDR2 SVGAGI. V was cut by 2 bases and J by 6 bases, with 13 bases left in between.

V gene TRBV4-1 combines with J gene TRBJ2-3; 7 nucleotides match TRBD2. The trim removed 2 bases at V and 1 base at J, leaving 3 bases unmatched. This CDR3 has 15 residues. Looked up from germline, CDR1 is MGHRA and CDR2 is YSYEKL. The CDR3 sequence is CASSQRGDGTDTQYF. The CDR3 bases are TGCGCCAGCAGCCAACGGGGGGATGGCACAGATACGCAGTATTTT.

This clone was found once. The genes are TRBV7-8 and TRBJ1-5, with D tentatively TRBD1 (6 bases). The CDR3 length is 17 residues. Germline loops: CDR1 SGHVS, CDR2 FQNEAQ. V lost 1 base and J 0 bases, leaving 13 bases between the germline ends. In DNA form, the CDR3 reads TGTGCCAGCAGCTTAGTAGGGGGACCCGATAGCAATCAGCCCCAGCATTTT. This translates into CASSLVGGPDSNQPQHF.

The chain uses TRBV5-1 and TRBJ2-3; no clear D. Trimming cost V 0 bases and J 6 bases, with 8 bases left between them. The CDR3 loop spans 13 amino acids. Germline lookup yields CDR1 SGHRS and CDR2 YFSETQ. The CDR3 protein is CASSLVVGDTQYF. CDR3 nucleotides: TGCGCCAGCAGCTTGGTGGTCGGTGATACGCAGTATTTT.

This clone was seen once. The J gene is TRBJ1-2, the V gene TRBV2, with TRBD1 matching over 8 bases. The V gene end was trimmed by 5 bases and the J gene end by 0 bases; junction bases not matched to a gene: 2. This CDR3 has 14 amino acids. Germline V gene lookup returns CDR1 SNHLY and CDR2 FYNNEI. The CDR3 reads CASSLQGANYGYTF. The CDR3 DNA sequence: TGTGCCAGCAGTCTACAGGGGGCTAACTATGGCTACACCTTC. The whole variable domain, filled in from reference TRBV2 and TRBJ1-2, reads EPEVTQTPSHQVTQMGQEVILRCVPISNHLYFYWYRQILGQKVEFLVSFYNNEISEKSEIFDDQFSVERPDGSNFTLKIRSTKLEDSAMYFCASSLQGANYGYTFGSGTRLTVV.

The chain links TRBV28 to TRBJ1-1, with D perhaps TRBD1 (6 bases). CDR1 and CDR2 (germline): MDHEN, SYDVKM. This CDR3 region has 16 residues. V was pared by 7 bases and J by 4 bases, with 22 bases between. The CDR3 coding sequence is TGTGCCAGCATCAAACAAGGGGGGGCGGGGGGCACTGAAGCTTTCTTT. As protein: CASIKQGGAGGTEAFF.

This chain connects TRBV5-5 to TRBJ2-7; tentatively, D is TRBD1 (6 bases). CDR1 and CDR2 (germline): SGHKS, YYEKEE (reference sequence). The CDR3 is 14 amino acids. Trimming removed 2 bases at V and 2 bases at J, with 11 bases between. The CDR3 loop is CASSLSGAPYEQYF. CDR3 DNA sequence: TGTGCCAGCAGCTTATCAGGGGCGCCCTACGAGCAGTACTTC.

The genes are TRBV6-1 and TRBJ2-1, with TRBD2 matching 7 bases. Germline V gene sequence: CDR1 MNHNS, CDR2 SASEGT. J was trimmed by 10 bases and V by 2 bases; bases with no gene match: 11. This CDR3 has 15 residues. This CDR3 reads CASSESPEGGSEQFF. For the CDR3, the DNA is TGTGCCAGCAGTGAATCCCCGGAGGGAGGGAGCGAGCAGTTCTTC.